The rows below give T cell receptor beta chains drawn from one sample of a study of early T cells in non-severe SARS-CoV-2 infection. Each CDR3 protein gets one entry after TCRdb re-called the 5' RACE reads with MiXCR. This sample has more than 65,000 distinct CDR3 sequences, with around 13% found just once. Source material: whole blood. Receptors were obtained from an adult who was a healthcare worker with PCR-confirmed SARS-CoV-2 infection or an uninfected control (not recorded which). Both conserved end residues are part of each CDR3. The D gene is left open where the match is weak. The size of a clone is reported for some rows only, either as once, few or many, or as a class for expanded clones.

V: TRBV29-1
size: many
J: TRBJ2-7
D: TRBD1
CDR3: CSVGRGTYEQYF
DNA: TGCAGCGTTGGCAGGGGGACCTACGAGCAGTACTTC

V: TRBV29-1
size: few
J: TRBJ2-3
D: .
CDR3: CSVESPRHGSLGTDTQYF
DNA: TGCAGCGTTGAATCGCCGCGTCACGGTTCCTTGGGCACAGATACGCAGTATTTT

V: TRBV29-1
size: once
J: TRBJ2-7
D: .
CDR3: CSVERDYEQYF
DNA: TGCAGCGTTGAACGCGATTACGAGCAGTACTTC

V: TRBV20-1
size: .
J: TRBJ1-6
D: .
CDR3: CSAEPDTKNSPLHF
DNA: TGCAGTGCCGAACCGGACACCAAGAATTCACCCCTCCACTTT

V: TRBV29-1
size: few
J: TRBJ2-7
D: .
CDR3: CSAGGSSYEQYF
DNA: TGCAGCGCTGGGGGGAGCTCCTACGAGCAGTACTTC

V: TRBV18
size: few
J: TRBJ1-1
D: .
CDR3: CASSPGAAMNTEAFF
DNA: TGTGCCAGCTCACCAGGGGCCGCTATGAACACTGAAGCTTTCTTT

V: TRBV13
size: .
J: TRBJ2-1
D: .
CDR3: CASSPLATARYEQFF
DNA: TGTGCCAGCAGCCCTCTAGCGACCGCCCGCTATGAGCAGTTCTTC

V: TRBV27
size: .
J: TRBJ2-1
D: TRBD2
CDR3: CASSLWGSSGRRRLGEQFF
DNA: TGTGCCAGCAGTTTATGGGGGTCTAGCGGGAGGCGGAGGTTAGGAGAGCAGTTCTTC

V: TRBV14
size: many
J: TRBJ1-6
D: TRBD1
CDR3: CASSQQGVDYSPLHF
DNA: TGTGCCAGCAGCCAACAGGGGGTAGATTATTCACCCCTCCACTTT

V: TRBV20-1
size: few
J: TRBJ2-7
D: .
CDR3: CSARGRVEQYF
DNA: TGCAGTGCTAGAGGGAGGGTGGAGCAGTACTTC

V: TRBV6-5
size: few
J: TRBJ2-3
D: TRBD2
CDR3: CASSYRLAGGSTDTQYF
DNA: TGTGCCAGCAGTTATAGGCTAGCGGGGGGGAGCACAGATACGCAGTATTTT

V: TRBV9
size: few
J: TRBJ2-1
D: TRBD2
CDR3: CASSDGLAGVVEQFF
DNA: TGTGCCAGCAGCGATGGACTAGCGGGAGTGGTTGAGCAGTTCTTC

V: TRBV20-1
size: many
J: TRBJ1-3
D: .
CDR3: CSARPRRSPENTIYF
DNA: TGCAGTGCTAGGCCCAGGAGGAGCCCTGAAAACACCATATATTTT

V: TRBV20-1
size: .
J: TRBJ1-6
D: .
CDR3: CSAGPLHF
DNA: TGCAGTGCCGGACCCCTCCACTTT

V: TRBV5-1
size: .
J: TRBJ1-1
D: .
CDR3: CASSPDGNAGAFF
DNA: TGCGCCAGCAGCCCGGACGGAAACGCTGGGGCTTTCTTT

V: TRBV21-1
size: many
J: TRBJ2-5
D: .
CDR3: CASSKEEGGETQYF
DNA: TGTGCCAGCAGCAAAGAGGAAGGAGGAGAGACCCAGTACTTC

V: TRBV6-2/TRBV6-3
size: few
J: TRBJ1-2
D: .
CDR3: CASSYRASYGYTF
DNA: TGTGCCAGCAGTTACCGGGCTTCCTATGGCTACACCTTC

V: TRBV28
size: few
J: TRBJ2-1
D: TRBD2
CDR3: CASRRTSGRDKGGYNEQFF
DNA: TGTGCCAGCAGAAGGACTAGCGGGAGGGATAAAGGTGGCTACAATGAGCAGTTCTTC

V: TRBV28
size: many
J: TRBJ1-5
D: .
CDR3: CASRWTEGSNQPQHF
DNA: TGTGCCAGCAGGTGGACGGAGGGGAGCAATCAGCCCCAGCATTTT

V: TRBV7-9
size: many
J: TRBJ1-5
D: .
CDR3: CATAGGYSDQPQHF
DNA: TGTGCCACAGCCGGGGGATATTCGGATCAGCCCCAGCATTTT

V: TRBV6-2/TRBV6-3
size: .
J: TRBJ2-1
D: .
CDR3: CASNNPVHVDEQFF
DNA: TGTGCCAGCAATAACCCCGTACACGTCGATGAGCAGTTCTTC

V: TRBV5-1
size: few
J: TRBJ2-7
D: TRBD2
CDR3: CASSLGAGGTYEQYF
DNA: TGCGCCAGCAGCTTGGGAGCGGGGGGAACCTACGAGCAGTACTTC

V: TRBV20-1
size: many
J: TRBJ2-3
D: TRBD1
CDR3: CSASRRQGETDTQYF
DNA: TGCAGTGCTAGCCGACGGCAGGGGGAGACAGATACGCAGTATTTT

V: TRBV7-8
size: many
J: TRBJ2-3
D: .
CDR3: CASSTDWNTDTQYF
DNA: TGTGCCAGCAGCACAGACTGGAACACAGATACGCAGTATTTT

V: TRBV28
size: .
J: TRBJ2-1
D: TRBD2
CDR3: CASSTAGGIVNEQFF
DNA: TGTGCCAGCAGTACGGCGGGAGGAATCGTAAATGAGCAGTTCTTC

V: TRBV12-3/TRBV12-4
size: many
J: TRBJ2-1
D: TRBD2
CDR3: CASSKLAGGYNEQFF
DNA: TGTGCCAGCAGTAAACTAGCGGGGGGTTACAATGAGCAGTTCTTC

V: TRBV7-2
size: many
J: TRBJ2-1
D: TRBD2
CDR3: CASSFTSGRNEQFF
DNA: TGTGCCAGCAGCTTCACTAGCGGGCGGAATGAGCAGTTCTTC

V: TRBV28
size: many
J: TRBJ2-7
D: .
CDR3: CASSLNDDEQYF
DNA: TGTGCCAGCAGTTTAAACGACGACGAGCAGTACTTC

V: TRBV27
size: .
J: TRBJ1-2
D: .
CDR3: CASSLRPTRTANTINYGYTF
DNA: TGTGCCAGCAGTTTGCGACCTACTCGGACCGCCAATACCATTAACTATGGCTACACCTTC

V: TRBV7-9
size: .
J: TRBJ2-3
D: .
CDR3: CASSPGGRGGPDTQYF
DNA: TGTGCCAGCAGCCCCGGGGGCAGGGGAGGCCCAGATACGCAGTATTTT

V: TRBV6-2/TRBV6-3
size: .
J: TRBJ2-5
D: .
CDR3: CASSSQGGETQYF
DNA: TGTGCCAGCAGTTCACAGGGCGGTGAGACCCAGTACTTC

V: TRBV11-2
size: many
J: TRBJ2-1
D: .
CDR3: CASSFKVGLLEQFF
DNA: TGTGCCAGCAGCTTTAAGGTGGGCCTACTGGAGCAGTTCTTC

V: TRBV7-2
size: many
J: TRBJ1-3
D: .
CDR3: CASSERGGADTIYF
DNA: TGTGCCAGCAGCGAGAGAGGCGGGGCGGACACCATATATTTT

V: TRBV28
size: many
J: TRBJ2-1
D: .
CDR3: CASTVDRGRQFF
DNA: TGTGCCAGCACAGTAGACAGAGGGAGGCAATTCTTC

V: TRBV13
size: many
J: TRBJ2-7
D: TRBD2
CDR3: CASSLLASGSYEQYF
DNA: TGTGCCAGCAGCTTATTAGCTAGCGGTTCCTACGAGCAGTACTTC

V: TRBV20-1
size: few
J: TRBJ1-6
D: .
CDR3: CSASLGRDSPLHF
DNA: TGCAGTGCTAGTTTGGGGAGAGATTCACCCCTCCACTTT

V: TRBV19
size: .
J: TRBJ2-1
D: TRBD2
CDR3: CASVPAGVSYNEQFF
DNA: TGTGCCAGCGTTCCAGCGGGAGTCTCCTACAATGAGCAGTTCTTC

V: TRBV29-1
size: .
J: TRBJ2-6
D: .
CDR3: CSVGNEENSGANVLTF
DNA: TGCAGCGTTGGGAACGAGGAAAACTCTGGGGCCAACGTCCTGACTTTC

V: TRBV24-1
size: few
J: TRBJ2-7
D: .
CDR3: CATSAQGGAEQYF
DNA: TGTGCCACCAGTGCCCAGGGGGGAGCCGAGCAGTACTTC

V: TRBV29-1
size: few
J: TRBJ1-1
D: TRBD1
CDR3: CSVRQGAANTEAFF
DNA: TGCAGCGTTCGACAGGGGGCGGCGAACACTGAAGCTTTCTTT

V: TRBV12-3/TRBV12-4
size: .
J: TRBJ1-2
D: .
CDR3: CASSLGQGARYGYTF
DNA: TGTGCCAGCAGTTTGGGGCAGGGCGCCCGCTATGGCTACACCTTC

V: TRBV7-9
size: few
J: TRBJ1-4
D: .
CDR3: CASSLGVLAATNEKLFF
DNA: TGTGCCAGCAGCTTAGGAGTTCTAGCGGCAACTAATGAAAAACTGTTTTTT

V: TRBV6-2/TRBV6-3
size: .
J: TRBJ2-1
D: TRBD2
CDR3: CASTLAGAVSTEQFF
DNA: TGTGCCAGCACTTTAGCGGGAGCCGTGAGTACTGAGCAGTTCTTC

V: TRBV20-1
size: few
J: TRBJ2-1
D: TRBD2
CDR3: CSAPVVAGGQPSYNEQFF
DNA: TGCAGTGCGCCTGTGGTAGCGGGGGGGCAACCATCCTACAATGAGCAGTTCTTC

V: TRBV7-9
size: many
J: TRBJ1-2
D: TRBD1
CDR3: CASSGRGQGKGYTF
DNA: TGTGCCAGCAGCGGGAGGGGACAGGGGAAAGGCTACACCTTC

V: TRBV4-3
size: .
J: TRBJ2-7
D: .
CDR3: CASSQRTSSYEQYF
DNA: TGCGCCAGCAGCCAACGGACGAGCTCCTACGAGCAGTACTTC

V: TRBV5-4
size: few
J: TRBJ2-2
D: .
CDR3: CASSLGGENTGELFF
DNA: TGTGCCAGCAGCTTAGGCGGGGAGAACACCGGGGAGCTGTTTTTT

V: TRBV27
size: .
J: TRBJ1-4
D: .
CDR3: CASSLQGFLANEKLFF
DNA: TGTGCCAGCAGTTTACAGGGGTTTCTCGCTAATGAAAAACTGTTTTTT

V: TRBV6-1
size: many
J: TRBJ2-3
D: TRBD1
CDR3: CASREGGGTDTQYF
DNA: TGTGCCAGCAGGGAAGGGGGCGGCACAGATACGCAGTATTTT

V: TRBV6-2/TRBV6-3
size: few
J: TRBJ2-1
D: TRBD1
CDR3: CASSRTGGRSYNEQFF
DNA: TGTGCCAGCAGTAGAACAGGGGGTCGGTCCTACAATGAGCAGTTCTTC

V: TRBV20-1
size: few
J: TRBJ2-1
D: TRBD2
CDR3: CSARTRLAEDYNEQFF
DNA: TGCAGTGCTAGAACTCGACTAGCGGAAGACTACAATGAGCAGTTCTTC

V: TRBV27
size: few
J: TRBJ2-3
D: .
CDR3: CASSPTSDTQYF
DNA: TGTGCCAGCAGTCCCACTAGCGATACGCAGTATTTT

V: TRBV15
size: .
J: TRBJ2-1
D: .
CDR3: CATSRAGLNEQFF
DNA: TGTGCCACCAGCAGAGCCGGGCTGAATGAGCAGTTCTTC

V: TRBV7-6
size: few
J: TRBJ1-1
D: .
CDR3: CASSLTGRLAEAFF
DNA: TGTGCCAGCAGCCTTACAGGGCGACTGGCTGAAGCTTTCTTT